Below are 30 T cell receptor beta chains sequenced from a single sample in a study of early T cells in non-severe SARS-CoV-2 infection. TCRdb passed the 5' RACE reads through MiXCR, listing each CDR3 protein once. The sample shows about 99,000 distinct CDR3 sequences, about 15% of them seen only once. The sample comprised whole blood. The receptor source for this set is an adult who was a healthcare worker with PCR-confirmed SARS-CoV-2 infection or an uninfected control (not recorded which).

This clonotype turned up a few times. The gene calls are TRBV30 and TRBJ2-1; D gene uncertain. Per germline, CDR1 GTSNPN and CDR2 SVGIG (reference sequence). This CDR3 is 14 amino acids long. Trimming left V 5 bases short and J 1 base short, with 12 bases between. CDR3 residues: CAWGTTNSYNEQFF. CDR3 nucleotides: TGTGCCTGGGGAACTACAAATTCCTACAATGAGCAGTTCTTC.

This clonotype was recorded a few times. The genes are TRBV7-2 and TRBJ2-3, with TRBD2 matching 14 bases. The CDR3 spans 15 residues. The germline V gene encodes CDR1 SGHTA and CDR2 FQGNSA. V shed 10 bases and J 5 bases; nucleotides not matched to a gene: 8. CDR3 in amino acids: CATTKGTSGGDTQYF. As DNA, the CDR3 is TGTGCCACCACCAAAGGGACTAGCGGGGGAGATACGCAGTATTTT.

The chain is built from TRBV5-6 and TRBJ1-6; no definite D call. This CDR3 has 13 amino acids. CDR1 and CDR2 (germline): SGHDT, YYEEEE. The V end was cut by 4 bases, the J end by 12 bases, with 14 bases between. This CDR3 reads CASSLERVGPLHF. The CDR3 nucleotides read TGTGCCAGCAGCCTGGAGAGGGTAGGACCCCTCCACTTT.

In this sample, this clonotype turned up a few times. V is TRBV28 and J is TRBJ2-1, with a weak D call TRBD1 (5 bases). V was shortened by 6 bases and J by 4 bases, with 10 bases between the two germline ends. CDR1 is MDHEN, CDR2 SYDVKM, per germline. There are 13 residues in the CDR3. CDR3 amino acids: CASRAQGYNEQFF. The CDR3 DNA sequence: TGTGCCAGCAGAGCTCAGGGTTACAATGAGCAGTTCTTC.

The table lists this clonotype with many counts. V is TRBV20-1 and J is TRBJ2-2; 12 bases fit TRBD2. CDR3 length: 15 amino acids. CDR1 DFQATT and CDR2 SNEGSKA come from the germline V gene (reference sequence). V trimming: 6 bases; J trimming: 4 bases; junction bases outside the gene matches: 6. CDR3 loop: CSASSGGAVTGELFF. In DNA form, the CDR3 reads TGCAGTGCCTCTAGCGGGGGGGCCGTCACCGGGGAGCTGTTTTTT.

The chain recombines TRBV12-3 or TRBV12-4 with TRBJ2-3, with D hard to call. The CDR3 is 15 amino acids. V was shortened by 6 bases and J by 0 bases, with 13 bases between the two germline ends. CDR3 residues: CASSPWVVSTDTQYF. CDR3 nucleotides: TGTGCCAGCAGCCCCTGGGTGGTGAGCACAGATACGCAGTATTTT.

The chain is built from TRBV9 and TRBJ2-7, with D possibly being TRBD2 (6 bases). The germline gives CDR1 SGDLS, CDR2 YYNGEE. V was cut by 0 bases and J by 0 bases, with 7 bases left in between. The CDR3 is 14 residues long. CDR3 region: CASSVVGSSYEQYF. As DNA, the CDR3 is TGTGCCAGCAGCGTAGTCGGGAGCTCCTACGAGCAGTACTTC.

The chain combines TRBV4-3 with TRBJ2-1; 10 bases line up with TRBD2. The germline CDR1 and CDR2 sequences are LGHNA and YSLEER. The CDR3 length is 15 residues. Losses at the gene ends were 0 bases for V and 10 bases for J; bases not matched to a gene: 6. The CDR3 nucleotides read TGCGCCAGCAGCCAAGATTTAGCGGGAGGCCAAGAGCAGTTCTTC. It specifies CASSQDLAGGQEQFF.

This clonotype was detected ten times or more. This sequence joins TRBV10-3 and TRBJ1-1; D is ambiguous. The CDR3 totals 12 residues. Germline CDR1 reads ENHRY; CDR2 reads SYGVKD. V was trimmed by 0 bases and J by 7 bases, leaving 6 bases between them. The CDR3: CAISESGHEAFF. The CDR3 nucleotides read TGTGCCATCAGTGAGTCTGGCCATGAAGCTTTCTTT.

The CDR3 coding sequence is TGTGCCAGCAGCTTAGGAGTCCTAGCGGGGTCAGATACGCAGTATTTT. Its translation is CASSLGVLAGSDTQYF. The chain links TRBV7-2 to TRBJ2-3; TRBD2 agrees at 9 bases. The germline gives CDR1 SGHTA, CDR2 FQGNSA. V dropped 1 base and J dropped 4; count of bases not matched to a gene: 6. The CDR3 has 16 residues.

V gene TRBV18 combines with J gene TRBJ2-7; D gene uncertain. Germline values: CDR1 KGHSH, CDR2 LQKENI. V dropped 2 bases and J dropped 7 bases, with 18 bases sitting between them. The CDR3 runs to 15 residues. CDR3 region: CASSPGLLDLGEQYF. CDR3 nucleotide sequence: TGTGCCAGCTCACCAGGGCTGCTCGACCTGGGGGAGCAGTACTTC.

This CDR3 is CASSEQGQNTGELFF. CDR3 nucleotides: TGTGCCAGCAGCGAGCAGGGACAGAACACCGGGGAGCTGTTTTTT. The chain combines TRBV7-9 with TRBJ2-2, with D perhaps matching TRBD1 (6 bases). Germline V CDR1 and CDR2: SEHNR, FQNEAQ (reference sequence). V lost 5 bases to trimming and J lost 1 base, with 11 bases between them. The CDR3 runs to 15 residues.

This clonotype showed up just a few times. The chain recombines TRBV6-1 with TRBJ2-7, with D unclear. The ends were cut back, 2 bases at V and 2 bases at J, with 10 bases in the middle. The CDR3 contains 14 residues. Germline V gives CDR1 MNHNS, CDR2 SASEGT. The CDR3 DNA reads as TGTGCCAGCAGTGAAACTCACAACACCTACGAGCAGTACTTC. Translating it yields CASSETHNTYEQYF.

This clonotype was observed a handful of times. This rearrangement joins TRBV28 to TRBJ2-7, with no clear D. Germline V lookup: CDR1 MDHEN, CDR2 SYDVKM. The CDR3 length is 11 residues. V lost 8 bases, J lost 1 base, and 6 bases lay in between. The CDR3 sequence: CASSISYEQYF. In DNA, the CDR3 is TGTGCCAGCTCTATTTCCTACGAGCAGTACTTC.

This clonotype appeared a few times. CDR3 sequence: CASSKGLYGYTF. CDR3 nucleotides: TGTGCCAGCAGCAAAGGCCTCTATGGCTACACCTTC. V is TRBV7-2 and J is TRBJ1-2; D ambiguous. Between the trimmed V and J ends, which lost 5 bases and 4 bases, there was a span of 8 bases. The CDR3 contains 12 residues. The V gene's germline CDR1 is SGHTA and CDR2 FQGNSA.

This chain uses TRBV29-1 with TRBJ2-1, with TRBD2 identical over 12 bases. This CDR3 spans 15 amino acids. Germline V gene lookup returns CDR1 SQVTM and CDR2 ANQGSEA. The junction had 8 bases not matched to a gene; V was cut back by 4 bases and J by 7 bases. The CDR3 DNA reads TGCAGCGTTGGTGCTAGCGGGAGGGCCGGTAATGAGCAGTTCTTC. Protein product: CSVGASGRAGNEQFF.

This clonotype was seen just once. V is TRBV9 and J is TRBJ2-5; TRBD2 is a possible D gene (6 bases). Germline CDR1 is SGDLS and CDR2 is YYNGEE. Trimming took off 3 bases at V and 1 base at J, with 16 bases between the two ends. This CDR3 is built from 16 residues. This CDR3 is CASSAGDSGPQETQYF. Written as DNA, the CDR3 is TGTGCCAGCAGCGCCGGTGATAGCGGCCCCCAAGAGACCCAGTACTTC.

The chain uses TRBV5-1 and TRBJ1-2; D uncertain. The CDR3 spans 13 residues. Trimming removed 0 bases at V and 5 bases at J, with 8 bases between. Germline V lookup: CDR1 SGHRS, CDR2 YFSETQ. CDR3 protein: CASSLGDLYGYTF. As DNA, the CDR3 is TGCGCCAGCAGCTTGGGAGACCTTTATGGCTACACCTTC.

V and J are TRBV28 and TRBJ1-2; D is unclear. The CDR3 runs to 13 residues. V was trimmed by 2 bases and J by 5 bases, leaving 9 bases between them. The germline gives CDR1 MDHEN, CDR2 SYDVKM. As DNA, the CDR3 is TGTGCCAGCAGTTTAATCCAGATATATGGCTACACCTTC. Translating gives CASSLIQIYGYTF.

This clonotype has ten or more counts. This sequence joins TRBV28 and TRBJ2-7; no firm D call. Trimming took 5 bases from V and 2 from J, leaving 7 bases between them. Germline CDR1 and CDR2: MDHEN and SYDVKM. The CDR3 length is 12 residues. CDR3 sequence reads: CASSRQPYEQYF. CDR3 in DNA: TGTGCCAGCAGTAGACAACCCTACGAGCAGTACTTC. Full variable domain (outside the CDR3, taken from reference TRBV28 and TRBJ2-7): DVKVTQSSRYLVKRTGEKVFLECVQDMDHENMFWYRQDPGLGLRLIYFSYDVKMKEKGDIPEGYSVSREKKERFSLILESASTNQTSMYLCASSRQPYEQYFGPGTRLTVT.

This clonotype was counted many times. The chain recombines TRBV5-6 with TRBJ2-2, with D hard to call. Trimming pared 2 bases from V and 7 bases from J, leaving 9 bases between. From germline, CDR1 is SGHDT and CDR2 YYEEEE. This CDR3 spans 13 amino acids. The CDR3: CASSFSGGGELFF. DNA for the CDR3: TGTGCCAGCAGCTTTTCCGGTGGCGGGGAGCTGTTTTTT.

The chain recombines TRBV20-1 with TRBJ1-6, with D unresolved. V dropped 0 bases and J dropped 7 bases, with 16 bases sitting between them. Germline V gene lookup returns CDR1 DFQATT and CDR2 SNEGSKA (reference sequence). CDR3 length: 16 residues. CDR3 coding DNA: TGCAGTGCTAGAGACCCGGGAAACAGTCGGAATTCACCCCTCCACTTT. Translating it yields CSARDPGNSRNSPLHF.

This chain uses TRBV20-1 with TRBJ2-7; 8 positions agree with TRBD1. Trimming removed 3 bases from V and 2 bases from J; junction bases left unmatched: 3. Looked up from germline, CDR1 is DFQATT and CDR2 is SNEGSKA (reference sequence). The CDR3 has 13 residues. The CDR3 reads CSASRGHTYEQYF. CDR3 coding DNA: TGCAGTGCTAGCAGGGGGCACACCTACGAGCAGTACTTC.

The J gene is TRBJ1-4, the V gene TRBV12-5; D unclear. This CDR3 has 14 amino acids. Trimming took off 2 bases at V and 7 bases at J, with 11 bases between the two ends. Germline CDR1 and CDR2: LGHNT and FRNRAP. The CDR3: CASGLSRSGEKLFF. The CDR3 coding sequence is TGTGCTAGTGGTTTGAGCAGGAGTGGTGAAAAACTGTTTTTT.

This clonotype was observed at least ten times. This chain uses TRBV7-8 with TRBJ1-4; D uncertain. Trimming removed 1 base from V and 4 bases from J, with 13 bases in between. The CDR3 totals 16 residues. Germline V gene sequence: CDR1 SGHVS, CDR2 FQNEAQ. CDR3 protein: CASSLGRRPLNEKLFF. The CDR3 nucleotides read TGTGCCAGCAGCTTAGGAAGGCGGCCTCTTAATGAAAAACTGTTTTTT.

This clonotype was detected a few times. The rearrangement joins TRBV5-1 to TRBJ2-2, with D unclear. Trimming took 0 bases from V and 7 from J, leaving 10 bases between them. This CDR3 has 14 residues. Germline V lookup: CDR1 SGHRS, CDR2 YFSETQ. CDR3 sequence reads: CASSLEVGVGELFF. The DNA of the CDR3 is TGCGCCAGCAGCTTGGAAGTTGGGGTCGGGGAGCTGTTTTTT.

V and J are TRBV7-9 and TRBJ1-4, with D possibly being TRBD1 (5 bases). The CDR3 is 15 amino acids. The germline V and J ends were trimmed by 4 bases and 0 bases, with 9 bases remaining between them. Germline V gene sequence: CDR1 SEHNR, CDR2 FQNEAQ (reference sequence). CDR3 region: CASSWGSPTNEKLFF. Here the CDR3 DNA reads TGTGCCAGCAGCTGGGGGTCTCCAACTAATGAAAAACTGTTTTTT. The full variable domain, with the rest looked up from reference TRBV7-9 and TRBJ1-4, is DTGVSQNPRHKITKRGQNVTFRCDPISEHNRLYWYRQTLGQGPEFLTYFQNEAQLEKSRLLSDRFSAERPKGSFSTLEIQRTEQGDSAMYLCASSWGSPTNEKLFFGSGTQLSVL.

The chain combines TRBV6-2 or TRBV6-3 with TRBJ1-1; D remains unclear. Trimming removed 5 bases from V and 1 base from J, with 8 bases in between. This CDR3 spans 13 amino acids. Germline V gene sequence: CDR1 MNHEY, CDR2 SVGEGT. CDR3 loop: CASSADGNTEAFF. In DNA form, the CDR3 reads TGTGCCAGCAGTGCGGACGGGAACACTGAAGCTTTCTTT.

V gene TRBV7-2 combines with J gene TRBJ2-5; D perhaps matches TRBD1 (6 bases). Between the trimmed V and J ends, which lost 5 bases and 3 bases, there was a span of 10 bases. The CDR3 is 13 amino acids. From germline, CDR1 is SGHTA and CDR2 FQGNSA. The CDR3 is CASSLGGEETQYF. The CDR3 DNA reads TGTGCCAGCAGCCTAGGGGGAGAAGAGACCCAGTACTTC. Combining the CDR3 with reference TRBV7-2 and TRBJ2-5 gives the whole variable domain GAGVSQSPSNKVTEKGKDVELRCDPISGHTALYWYRQSLGQGLEFLIYFQGNSAPDKSGLPSDRFSAERTGGSVSTLTIQRTQQEDSAVYLCASSLGGEETQYFGPGTRLLVL.

This chain connects TRBV11-2 to TRBJ2-7; TRBD1 matches 11 bases. Losses at the gene ends were 5 bases for V and 6 bases for J; bases not matched to a gene: 9. Germline loops: CDR1 SGHAT, CDR2 FQNNGV. CDR3 length: 15 amino acids. CDR3 bases: TGTGCCAGCAGCATGGGACAGGGGGATTACGGCGAGCAGTACTTC. Translation: CASSMGQGDYGEQYF.